The source of this T cell receptor (beta chain) is a study of human T cells and chemical hapten exposure. The overall study: 2% DPC applied to a roughly 2 cm by roughly 2 cm arm area sensitized donors. Study conclusions and caveats: Expanded TCRs produced significantly more large CDR3 similarity clusters than controls did.

The sample holds many counts of this clonotype. Antigen unknown. The time point was: patch test 1, 2 weeks after DPC sensitization. Treatment described: therapeutic diphenylcyclopropenone sensitization with weekly scalp DPC. Total RNA was isolated from unfractionated whole blood. Original data processing: A per-sample median of 95,638 TCRs was observed, with counts ranging from roughly 20,000 to 690,600. MiXCR was run by TCRdb on the RACE reads, yielding one entry per CDR3 protein. The V and J calls come from TCRdb's annotation, not from the publication. The table includes some 38,000 distinct CDR3 sequences, 6% to 7% detected once. V was shortened by 6 bases and J by 2 bases, with 21 bases between the two germline ends. This CDR3 has 17 amino acids. Germline values: CDR1 LGHNA, CDR2 YNFKEQ.

V and J are TRBV4-2 and TRBJ2-3, with D perhaps assigned TRBD1 or TRBD2 (7 bases each). This clonotype originated in a woman aged 25-40 years with alopecia areata. Some clones in this sample may be carry-over from other donors' samples. The sample consisted of whole blood, taken in connection with sensitization to the hapten diphenylcyclopropenone (DPC). CDR3 protein: CASRLGQGGGSTDTQYF. For the CDR3, the DNA is TGTGCCAGCAGGCTCGGCCAGGGGGGGGGATCCACAGATACGCAGTATTTT.